A single sample is the source of the 11 T cell receptor beta chains below, sequenced in a study of PD-L1 blockade in urothelial cancer. Indicated time point: pretreatment peripheral blood. Generated by immunoSEQ multiplex PCR, the TCRdb table keeps only in-frame clones and is missing some. The sample has about 95,000 clones; about nine tenths are singletons. Sequences were derived from PBMCs, sampled around atezolizumab (anti-PD-L1) treatment. These receptors were taken from a man in his fifties or sixties with urothelial cancer.

The rearrangement links TRBV5-4 to TRBJ1-4; D not certain. Trimming cost V 2 bases and J 1 base, with 6 bases left between them. Germline assignment: CDR1 SGHNT and CDR2 YYREEE (reference sequence). The CDR3 is 14 residues long. The CDR3, as DNA: TGTGCCAGCAGCTTCGGGAAAACTAATGAAAAACTGTTTTTT. It encodes CASSFGKTNEKLFF.

This chain connects TRBV29-1 to TRBJ2-2, with a tentative D call TRBD1 (6 bases). V lost 6 bases and J 3 bases, leaving 11 bases between the germline ends. There are 13 residues in the CDR3. CDR1 and CDR2 (germline): SQVTM, ANQGSEA. CDR3 in amino acids: CSVRDIHTGELFF. CDR3 in DNA: TGCAGCGTCAGGGACATTCACACCGGGGAGCTGTTTTTT.

This chain joins TRBV2 and TRBJ2-2; 8 bases fit TRBD1. The CDR3 extends over 15 amino acids. Germline V lookup: CDR1 SNHLY, CDR2 FYNNEI. V trimming: 5 bases; J trimming: 4 bases; junction bases outside the gene matches: 6. Here the CDR3 DNA reads TGTGCCAGCAGTTCACAGGGGGGAAGCACCGGGGAGCTGTTTTTT. Residues: CASSSQGGSTGELFF.

This clone was recorded only once. The chain is built from TRBV27 and TRBJ1-2; TRBD1 matches 11 bases. CDR3 length equals 13 residues. After removal of 3 bases from V and 7 bases from J, the junction contained 1 base not matched to a gene. CDR1 is MNHEY, CDR2 SMNVEV, per germline (reference sequence). The CDR3 region has the DNA TGTGCCAGCAGTTTCGGGACAGGGGGTGGCTACACCTTC. It specifies CASSFGTGGGYTF.

This clone came up once. V and J are TRBV6-5 and TRBJ2-1; 12 bases are a match to TRBD1. J lost 7 bases, V lost 4 bases, and 5 bases had no gene match. Germline assignment: CDR1 MNHEY and CDR2 SVGAGI. CDR3 length equals 15 residues. The CDR3: CASSFGDRGRNEQFF. The DNA for the CDR3 is TGTGCCAGCAGTTTTGGGGACAGGGGGCGGAATGAGCAGTTCTTC.

The CDR3 DNA is TGTGCCAGTAGTTCACAGGGTCTAGAGACCCAGTACTTC. It specifies CASSSQGLETQYF. The chain couples TRBV19 to TRBJ2-5, with a weak D call TRBD1 (6 bases). Germline CDR1 is LNHDA and CDR2 is SQIVND (reference sequence). This CDR3 comprises 13 residues. V was pared by 5 bases and J by 4 bases, with 11 bases between.

This clone was found once. The chain links TRBV7-2 to TRBJ2-2; a weak D match, TRBD2 (6 bases). CDR3 length equals 17 residues. The ends were cut back, 5 bases at V and 5 bases at J, with 21 bases in the middle. CDR1 and CDR2 from the germline V gene are SGHTA and FQGNSA. Here the CDR3 DNA reads TGTGCCAGCAGCCCACAACAATCAAGGGCGGGAACCGGGGAGCTGTTTTTT. Encoded protein: CASSPQQSRAGTGELFF.

This chain joins TRBV2 and TRBJ2-1; 13 nucleotides match TRBD2. Trimming took 5 bases from V and 2 from J; bases not matched to a gene: 9. The CDR3 length is 18 residues. CDR1 SNHLY and CDR2 FYNNEI come from the germline V gene. CDR3 residues: CASSHQRLAGGPYNEQFF. The CDR3 DNA is TGTGCCAGCAGTCACCAACGACTAGCGGGGGGTCCCTACAATGAGCAGTTCTTC.

J is TRBJ1-4 and V is TRBV19; 7 positions match TRBD1. The CDR3 spans 15 residues. V shed 5 bases and J 6 bases; nucleotides not matched to a gene: 9. The V gene's germline CDR1 is LNHDA and CDR2 SQIVND (reference sequence). The CDR3 sequence: CASSSTGTADEKLFF. DNA for the CDR3: TGTGCCAGTAGTTCAACCGGGACAGCGGATGAAAAACTGTTTTTT.

This clone was counted a single time. The V and J genes are TRBV2 and TRBJ2-5, with TRBD1 identical over 8 bases. After removal of 8 bases from V and 1 base from J, the junction contained 6 bases not matched to a gene. CDR1 is SNHLY, CDR2 FYNNEI, per germline. The CDR3 contains 14 residues. The CDR3 spells CASRDRSTQETQYF. The CDR3 DNA reads as TGTGCCAGCCGGGACAGGTCGACCCAAGAGACCCAGTACTTC.

The chain couples TRBV13 to TRBJ2-5; D unresolved. CDR3 length equals 11 residues. Germline CDR1 reads PRHDT; CDR2 reads FYEKMQ (reference sequence). The ends were cut back, 3 bases at V and 5 bases at J, with 4 bases in the middle. For the CDR3, the DNA is TGTGCCAGCAGCTTGTCGGAGACCCAGTACTTC. It translates to CASSLSETQYF.